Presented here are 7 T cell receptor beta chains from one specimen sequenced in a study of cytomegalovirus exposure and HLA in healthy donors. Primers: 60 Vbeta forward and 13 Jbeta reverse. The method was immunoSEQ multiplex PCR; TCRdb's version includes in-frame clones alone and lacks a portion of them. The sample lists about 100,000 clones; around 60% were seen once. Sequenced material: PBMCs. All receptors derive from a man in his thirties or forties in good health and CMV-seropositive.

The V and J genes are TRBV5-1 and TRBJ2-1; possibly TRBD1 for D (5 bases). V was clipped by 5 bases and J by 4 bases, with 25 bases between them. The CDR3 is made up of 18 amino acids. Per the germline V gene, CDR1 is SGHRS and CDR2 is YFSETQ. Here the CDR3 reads CASRRGVQGLLDYNEQFF. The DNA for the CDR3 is TGCGCCAGCAGACGAGGCGTCCAGGGCCTCTTAGATTACAATGAGCAGTTCTTC. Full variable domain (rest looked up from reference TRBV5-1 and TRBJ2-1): KAGVTQTPRYLIKTRGQQVTLSCSPISGHRSVSWYQQTPGQGLQFLFEYFSETQRNKGNFPGRFSGRQFSNSRSEMNVSTLELGDSALYLCASRRGVQGLLDYNEQFFGPGTRLTVL.

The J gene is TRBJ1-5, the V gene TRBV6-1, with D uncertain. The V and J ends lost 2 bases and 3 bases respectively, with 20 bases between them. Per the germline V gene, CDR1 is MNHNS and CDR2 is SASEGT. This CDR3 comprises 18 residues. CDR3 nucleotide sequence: TGTGCCAGCAGTGAAAGGGAGGGAGGGTCCCTGACCAATCAGCCCCAGCATTTT. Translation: CASSEREGGSLTNQPQHF.

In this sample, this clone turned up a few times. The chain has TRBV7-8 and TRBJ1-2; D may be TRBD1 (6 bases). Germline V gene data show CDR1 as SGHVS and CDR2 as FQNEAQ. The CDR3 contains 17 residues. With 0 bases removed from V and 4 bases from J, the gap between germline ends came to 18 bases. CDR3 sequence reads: CASSLAGGGLISYGYTF. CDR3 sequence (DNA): TGTGCCAGCAGCTTAGCCGGGGGGGGGCTGATTTCCTATGGCTACACCTTC.

CDR3 sequence (DNA): TGTGCCAGCAGCCTCGAAGGAGGGGCTGAAGCTTTCTTT. This gives the protein CASSLEGGAEAFF. V usage is TRBV5-8 and J usage is TRBJ1-1, with D tentatively TRBD1 (5 bases). V gave up 4 bases and J gave up 6 bases, with 13 bases separating them. CDR3 length: 13 residues. From germline, CDR1 is SGHTS and CDR2 YDEGEE.

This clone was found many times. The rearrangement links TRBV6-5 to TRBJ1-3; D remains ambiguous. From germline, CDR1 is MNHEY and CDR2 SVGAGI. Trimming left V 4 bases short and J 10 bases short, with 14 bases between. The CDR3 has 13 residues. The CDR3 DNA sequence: TGTGCCAGCAGTTTCAGGACCCGAGGGACCATATATTTT. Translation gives CASSFRTRGTIYF.

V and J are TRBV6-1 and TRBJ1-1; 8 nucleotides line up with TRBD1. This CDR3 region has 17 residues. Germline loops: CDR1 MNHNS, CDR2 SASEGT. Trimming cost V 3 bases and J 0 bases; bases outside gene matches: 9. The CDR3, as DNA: TGTGCCAGCAGTGAGAGACAGGGGTTCTTAATGAACACTGAAGCTTTCTTT. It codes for CASSERQGFLMNTEAFF.

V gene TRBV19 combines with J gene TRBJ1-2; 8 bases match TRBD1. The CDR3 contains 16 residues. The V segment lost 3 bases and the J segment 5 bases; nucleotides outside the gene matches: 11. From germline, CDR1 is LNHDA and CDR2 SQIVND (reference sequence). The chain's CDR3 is CASSIYPGTGVYGYTF. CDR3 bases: TGTGCCAGTAGTATCTATCCCGGGACAGGAGTTTATGGCTACACCTTC.